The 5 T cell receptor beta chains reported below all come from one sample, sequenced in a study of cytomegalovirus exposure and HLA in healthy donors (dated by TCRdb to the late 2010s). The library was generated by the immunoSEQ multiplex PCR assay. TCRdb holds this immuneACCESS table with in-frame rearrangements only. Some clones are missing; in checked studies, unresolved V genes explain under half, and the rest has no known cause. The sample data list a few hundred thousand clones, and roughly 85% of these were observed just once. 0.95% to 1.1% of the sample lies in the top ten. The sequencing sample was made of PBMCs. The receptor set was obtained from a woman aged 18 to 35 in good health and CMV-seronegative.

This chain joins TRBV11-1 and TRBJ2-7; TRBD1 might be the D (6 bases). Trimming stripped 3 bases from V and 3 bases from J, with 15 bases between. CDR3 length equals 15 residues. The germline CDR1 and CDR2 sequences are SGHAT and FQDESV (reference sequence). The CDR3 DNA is TGTGCCAGCAGCTTTGGCAGACAGGAAAGCTACGAGCAGTACTTC. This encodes CASSFGRQESYEQYF.

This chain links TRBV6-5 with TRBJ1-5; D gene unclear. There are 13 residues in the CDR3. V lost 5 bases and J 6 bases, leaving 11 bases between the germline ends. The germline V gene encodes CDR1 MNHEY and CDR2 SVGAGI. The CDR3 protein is CASSLQWSQPQHF. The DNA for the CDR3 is TGTGCCAGCAGTCTCCAGTGGAGTCAGCCCCAGCATTTT.

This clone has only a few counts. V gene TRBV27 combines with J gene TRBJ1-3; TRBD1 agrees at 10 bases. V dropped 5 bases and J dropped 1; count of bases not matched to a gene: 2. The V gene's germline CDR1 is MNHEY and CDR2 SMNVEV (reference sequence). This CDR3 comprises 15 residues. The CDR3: CASSGQGGSGNTIYF. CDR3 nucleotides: TGTGCCAGCAGTGGACAGGGGGGATCTGGAAACACCATATATTTT.

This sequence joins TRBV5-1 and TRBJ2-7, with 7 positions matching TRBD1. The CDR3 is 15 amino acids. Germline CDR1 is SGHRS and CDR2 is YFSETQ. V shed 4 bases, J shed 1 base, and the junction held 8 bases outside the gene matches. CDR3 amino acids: CASSASRDRSYEQYF. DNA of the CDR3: TGCGCCAGCAGCGCATCCCGGGACAGATCCTACGAGCAGTACTTC. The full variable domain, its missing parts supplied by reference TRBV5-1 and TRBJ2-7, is KAGVTQTPRYLIKTRGQQVTLSCSPISGHRSVSWYQQTPGQGLQFLFEYFSETQRNKGNFPGRFSGRQFSNSRSEMNVSTLELGDSALYLCASSASRDRSYEQYFGPGTRLTVT.

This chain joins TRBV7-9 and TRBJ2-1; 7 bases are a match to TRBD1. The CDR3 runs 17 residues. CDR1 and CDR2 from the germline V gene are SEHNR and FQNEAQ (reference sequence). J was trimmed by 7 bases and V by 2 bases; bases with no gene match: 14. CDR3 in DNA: TGTGCCAGCAGCTTACCCCCAAAGACAGGGAATGGGAATGAGCAGTTCTTC. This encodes CASSLPPKTGNGNEQFF.